The 21 T cell receptor beta chains given below trace back to one sample, sequenced in a study of T cell changes during pregnancy in multiple sclerosis. Sequencing used immunoSEQ multiplex PCR; TCRdb keeps in-frame clones, though not all of them. Among about 75,000 clones listed, around nine tenths were seen once. Sequencing used CD4+ T cells from peripheral blood mononuclear cells, obtained before pregnancy. These receptors all come from a female donor with multiple sclerosis, enrolled in a pregnancy study.

J is TRBJ2-7 and V is TRBV28; 9 bases line up with TRBD2. The CDR3 runs 15 residues. With V trimmed by 8 bases and J by 4 bases, 12 bases remained unmatched. Germline CDR1 is MDHEN and CDR2 is SYDVKM. This CDR3 reads CASFDIAGAPYEQYF. The DNA for the CDR3 is TGTGCCAGCTTCGACATAGCGGGAGCCCCGTACGAGCAGTACTTC.

The chain joins TRBV5-4 to TRBJ2-4, with 7 positions matching TRBD2. The CDR3 is 13 amino acids. Trimming cost V 0 bases and J 8 bases; bases outside gene matches: 2. Germline V gene sequence: CDR1 SGHNT, CDR2 YYREEE (reference sequence). As DNA, the CDR3 is TGTGCCAGCAGCTTGGGAGGGAGGGACATTCAGTACTTC. This sequence encodes CASSLGGRDIQYF.

The chain has TRBV5-6 and TRBJ2-7; TRBD1 aligns across 8 bases. Germline-derived CDR1 and CDR2 are SGHDT and YYEEEE. The CDR3 sequence is 15 residues long. V trimming: 4 bases; J trimming: 3 bases; junction bases outside the gene matches: 9. CDR3 nucleotides: TGTGCCAGCAGCACCGGACAGGGAGCTTACTACGAGCAGTACTTC. Translating it yields CASSTGQGAYYEQYF.

This clone turned up a few times. The rearrangement joins TRBV30 to TRBJ2-5, with a weak D call TRBD1 (5 bases). CDR1 is GTSNPN, CDR2 SVGIG, per germline (reference sequence). The CDR3 has 13 amino acids. Trimming took 2 bases from V and 4 from J, leaving 11 bases between them. CDR3 region: CAWSTGVLETQYF. The CDR3 DNA reads as TGTGCCTGGAGTACAGGAGTTCTAGAGACCCAGTACTTC.

This chain connects TRBV25-1 to TRBJ2-6, with 8 bases that match TRBD1. The germline V gene encodes CDR1 MGHDK and CDR2 SYGVNS. The CDR3 contains 17 residues. The V segment lost 2 bases and the J segment 1 base; nucleotides outside the gene matches: 4. The CDR3 spells CASSEDRGKSGANVLTF. DNA of the CDR3: TGTGCCAGCAGTGAAGACAGGGGAAAGTCTGGGGCCAACGTCCTGACTTTC.

This chain uses TRBV5-1 with TRBJ1-5; possible D gene TRBD1, 6 bases. Germline V gene sequence: CDR1 SGHRS, CDR2 YFSETQ. V shed 5 bases and J shed 5 bases, with 14 bases lying between them. There are 14 residues in the CDR3. The CDR3 region is CASRLGPGDQPQHF. As DNA, the CDR3 is TGCGCCAGCAGGTTAGGGCCAGGGGATCAGCCCCAGCATTTT.

The chain uses TRBV11-1 and TRBJ2-1; 10 bases match TRBD2. Germline V gives CDR1 SGHAT, CDR2 FQDESV (reference sequence). After removal of 5 bases from V and 3 bases from J, the junction contained 10 bases not matched to a gene. The CDR3 loop spans 17 amino acids. CDR3 region: CASSPADGLAVYNEQFF. The CDR3 nucleotides read TGTGCCAGCAGCCCAGCTGACGGACTAGCGGTCTACAATGAGCAGTTCTTC.

V usage is TRBV7-2 and J usage is TRBJ2-5; D is possibly TRBD2 (6 bases). Trimming pared 2 bases from V and 5 bases from J, leaving 12 bases between. The CDR3 runs 14 residues. CDR1 and CDR2 from the germline V gene are SGHTA and FQGNSA. The CDR3 DNA follows: TGTGCCAGCAGCTTACTGACGGGAGCGGAGACCCAGTACTTC. It codes for CASSLLTGAETQYF.

The chain links TRBV10-3 to TRBJ1-5; D is ambiguous. This CDR3 spans 14 amino acids. Deletions cut 3 bases from V and 7 bases from J, with 13 bases between. CDR1 is ENHRY and CDR2 is SYGVKD in the germline V gene. The CDR3 sequence is CAISERNGGQPQHF. CDR3 DNA sequence: TGTGCCATCAGTGAAAGGAACGGAGGACAGCCCCAGCATTTT.

V is TRBV5-8 and J is TRBJ2-3, with TRBD2 matching 7 bases. Losses at the gene ends were 6 bases for V and 1 base for J; bases not matched to a gene: 11. CDR3 length: 16 residues. The germline gives CDR1 SGHTS, CDR2 YDEGEE. DNA of the CDR3: TGTGCCAGCACCTTAGGGACTAATGTCGGCACAGATACGCAGTATTTT. It encodes CASTLGTNVGTDTQYF.

This chain connects TRBV2 to TRBJ1-1; D may be TRBD1 (6 bases). V lost 5 bases to trimming and J lost 0 bases, with 16 bases between them. The CDR3 covers 16 residues. Per the germline V gene, CDR1 is SNHLY and CDR2 is FYNNEI. The CDR3 DNA reads as TGTGCCAGCAGTCATTGGACAGTCTCCATGAACACTGAAGCTTTCTTT. Amino acid sequence: CASSHWTVSMNTEAFF.

V gene TRBV6-1 combines with J gene TRBJ2-2; D might be TRBD2 (7 bases). Germline V gene data show CDR1 as MNHNS and CDR2 as SASEGT. Trimming shortened V by 0 bases and J by 3 bases, and 8 bases separated the two germline ends. The CDR3 extends over 15 amino acids. Written as DNA, the CDR3 is TGTGCCAGCAGTGAAGCGGGGGGGCACACCGGGGAGCTGTTTTTT. Encoded protein: CASSEAGGHTGELFF.

This sequence joins TRBV19 and TRBJ2-7, with TRBD2 matching over 7 bases. Germline CDR1 and CDR2: LNHDA and SQIVND (reference sequence). Germline trimming cut 7 bases from V and 5 bases from J; bases unmatched to any gene: 8. The CDR3 runs to 13 residues. CDR3 residues: CASMGGVRNEQYF. CDR3 coding DNA: TGTGCCAGTATGGGGGGGGTGAGGAACGAGCAGTACTTC.

The rearrangement links TRBV5-4 to TRBJ2-1; 10 bases are shared with TRBD2. CDR1 SGHNT and CDR2 YYREEE come from the germline V gene (reference sequence). The trim removed 3 bases at V and 2 bases at J, leaving 2 bases unmatched. This CDR3 has 15 amino acids. CDR3 residues: CASSWTSGTYNEQFF. CDR3 bases: TGTGCCAGCAGCTGGACTAGCGGAACCTACAATGAGCAGTTCTTC. The full variable domain, rest sourced from reference TRBV5-4 and TRBJ2-1, is ETGVTQSPTHLIKTRGQQVTLRCSSQSGHNTVSWYQQALGQGPQFIFQYYREEENGRGNFPPRFSGLQFPNYSSELNVNALELDDSALYLCASSWTSGTYNEQFFGPGTRLTVL.

V usage is TRBV4-2 and J usage is TRBJ2-1; 10 nucleotides agree with TRBD1. Germline CDR1 is LGHNA and CDR2 is YNFKEQ. This CDR3 is built from 15 residues. V was clipped by 5 bases and J by 3 bases; unmatched bases: 4. In DNA, the CDR3 is TGTGCCAGCAGCGTCCGGGACAGGGGCTACAATGAGCAGTTCTTC. Encoded protein: CASSVRDRGYNEQFF.

The gene calls are TRBV29-1 and TRBJ2-7; 12 positions agree with TRBD2. Germline V gene lookup returns CDR1 SQVTM and CDR2 ANQGSEA. V was pared by 3 bases and J by 7 bases, with 7 bases of the junction left unmatched. This CDR3 region has 14 residues. CDR3 residues: CSVDGLAGRREQYF. In DNA form, the CDR3 reads TGCAGCGTTGACGGACTAGCGGGACGACGGGAGCAGTACTTC.

This clone was seen only once. The chain combines TRBV5-1 with TRBJ2-5, with D possibly matching TRBD1 (6 bases). The length of the CDR3 is 17 residues. In germline, CDR1 is SGHRS, CDR2 YFSETQ. V was pared by 1 base and J by 4 bases, with 20 bases between. The CDR3 DNA reads as TGCGCCAGCAGCTTGACCCCGACAGGAGGAGGCCTAGAGACCCAGTACTTC. This encodes CASSLTPTGGGLETQYF.

The chain employs TRBV6-6 and TRBJ2-3; 9 bases are a match to TRBD2. The CDR3 length is 16 residues. The V gene's germline CDR1 is MNHNY and CDR2 SVGAGI (reference sequence). The trim removed 6 bases at V and 2 bases at J, leaving 9 bases unmatched. The chain's CDR3 is CASRRGASGATDTQYF. CDR3 in DNA: TGTGCCAGCAGGCGCGGGGCTAGCGGGGCCACAGATACGCAGTATTTT.

In its sample, this clone was seen a few times. The genes are TRBV7-9 and TRBJ1-5; 8 nucleotides agree with TRBD1. CDR1 is SEHNR and CDR2 is FQNEAQ in the germline V gene (reference sequence). This CDR3 has 15 residues. The V gene end was trimmed by 4 bases and the J gene end by 7 bases; junction bases not matched to a gene: 9. The CDR3 region is CASSSRTGNLQPQHF. Here the CDR3 DNA reads TGTGCCAGCAGCTCAAGGACAGGGAATTTGCAGCCCCAGCATTTT.

The chain has TRBV5-3 and TRBJ1-1; maybe TRBD1 (5 bases). TRBV5-3 is placed among ORFs of uncertain function. The CDR3 totals 15 residues. V lost 1 base and J lost 4, with 14 bases in between. CDR3 sequence reads: CARSLRRGEVTEAFF. Here the CDR3 DNA reads TGTGCCAGAAGCTTGCGTAGGGGCGAGGTCACTGAAGCTTTCTTT.

This clone showed up just once. The CDR3 bases are TGTGCCAGCAGTGAAGCGTTGGGGAGGGGAAGCGAGCAGTACTTC. Translation gives CASSEALGRGSEQYF. The J gene is TRBJ2-7, the V gene TRBV2; 7 nucleotides align to TRBD2. Trimming removed 0 bases from V and 6 bases from J; junction bases left unmatched: 8. This CDR3 is built from 15 residues. Looked up from germline, CDR1 is SNHLY and CDR2 is FYNNEI.